This entry lists 32 T cell receptor beta chains sequenced from one sample in a study of T cells in Graves' hyperthyroidism and ophthalmopathy. The investigators amplified TCR beta CDR3 regions from RNA transcripts. An initial round of RT-PCR targeting the TCR CDR3 relied on the HTBI primer set. TCRdb independently ran MiXCR on the multiplex PCR reads; one entry per CDR3 protein. The profile shows about 560,000 distinct CDR3 sequences, roughly 46% of them singletons. Sequencing was carried out using peripheral blood or thyroid tissue (not recorded which). These TCRs come from a woman aged 18-29 years with Graves' hyperthyroidism.

In this sample, this clonotype turned up many times. The chain couples TRBV7-3 to TRBJ2-5; D call uncertain. This CDR3 has 13 residues. Germline assignment: CDR1 SGHTA and CDR2 FQGTGA. Trimming took off 4 bases at V and 2 bases at J, with 8 bases between the two ends. The CDR3 sequence: CASSSPEQETQYF. CDR3 coding DNA: TGTGCCAGCAGCTCGCCGGAGCAAGAGACCCAGTACTTC.

This clonotype was seen a handful of times. The rearrangement uses TRBV7-2 and TRBJ1-4; 9 nucleotides agree with TRBD1. CDR1 and CDR2 (germline): SGHTA, FQGNSA. The CDR3 has 15 residues. J gave up 7 bases and V 5 bases, and 8 bases lay outside the gene matches. The CDR3 reads CASSAWTGDGEKLFF. In nucleotides, the CDR3 is TGTGCCAGCAGCGCCTGGACAGGGGATGGTGAAAAACTGTTTTTT.

Details on this clonotype: This clone may be a read error of a much larger clone one base away. The chain links TRBV29-1 to TRBJ2-5, with no clear D. Germline values: CDR1 SQVTM, CDR2 ANQGSEA. The CDR3 loop spans 11 amino acids. Trimming pared 0 bases from V and 7 bases from J, leaving 6 bases between. Here the CDR3 reads CSVEDMGTQYF. In nucleotides, the CDR3 is TGCAGCGTTGAAGATATGGGGACCCAGTACTTC.

This clonotype was counted many times. This chain connects TRBV2 to TRBJ2-5; D is unresolved. The germline V gene has CDR1 SNHLY and CDR2 FYNNEI. This CDR3 has 14 amino acids. Trimming took off 3 bases at V and 0 bases at J, with 8 bases between the two ends. The CDR3 DNA sequence: TGTGCCAGCAGTGAGACGGGTCACCAAGAGACCCAGTACTTC. Amino acid sequence: CASSETGHQETQYF.

As regards this clonotype: Given a much more abundant clone one base away, this may be a read error. This chain joins TRBV20-1 and TRBJ2-5; a possible D gene is TRBD2 (6 bases). Trimming pared 5 bases from V and 7 bases from J, leaving 11 bases between. The CDR3 is 11 residues long. In germline, CDR1 is DFQATT, CDR2 SNEGSKA (reference sequence). The CDR3 DNA reads TGCAGTGCTCGGGACTGGGCGACCCAGTACTTC. Amino acid sequence: CSARDWATQYF.

This clonotype was observed a few times. Sequence at one end of the junction differs from germline and may be a read error. The chain carries TRBV10-3 and TRBJ1-2; D ambiguous. Germline CDR1 and CDR2: ENHRY and SYGVKD. This CDR3 comprises 13 residues. The CDR3 spells CASSNMGSYGYTF. CDR3 DNA: TGTGCCAGCAGTAATATGGGGTCCTATGGCTACACCTTC.

This clonotype occurred many times. The rearrangement joins TRBV25-1 to TRBJ1-1; D is uncertain. Germline V lookup: CDR1 MGHDK, CDR2 SYGVNS. Trimming shortened V by 2 bases and J by 4 bases, and 14 bases separated the two germline ends. This CDR3 spans 15 amino acids. The CDR3 DNA follows: TGTGCCAGCAGTGAAATATCAGCCCGGAGCACTGAAGCTTTCTTT. It encodes CASSEISARSTEAFF.

The V call is TRBV20-1, the J call TRBJ2-5, with 7 bases lining up with TRBD1. Looked up from germline, CDR1 is DFQATT and CDR2 is SNEGSKA (reference sequence). V was clipped by 7 bases and J by 1 base; unmatched bases: 6. CDR3 size: 13 residues. The DNA of the CDR3 is TGCAGTGTAGAGACAGGGCCCCAAGAGACCCAGTACTTC. Amino acids: CSVETGPQETQYF.

CDR3 coding DNA: TGCAGCGTTGTGTGGGCAGGGGGGGAGACCCAGCATTTT. Its protein product is CSVVWAGGETQHF. The chain uses TRBV29-1 and TRBJ1-5, with 7 nucleotides matching TRBD1. Germline V CDR1 and CDR2: SQVTM, ANQGSEA. After removal of 4 bases from V and 11 bases from J, the junction contained 11 bases not matched to a gene. The CDR3 runs to 13 residues. Filled out from reference TRBV29-1 and TRBJ1-5, the complete variable domain reads SAVISQKPSRDICQRGTSLTIQCQVDSQVTMMFWYRQQPGQSLTLIATANQGSEATYESGFVIDKFPISRPNLTFSTLTVSNMSPEDSSIYLCSVVWAGGETQHFGDGTRLSIL.

A remark on this clonotype: The final CDR3 position lacks the conserved phenylalanine or tryptophan, pointing to a likely read error. The chain carries TRBV10-3 and TRBJ2-7; D may be TRBD2 (5 bases). CDR1 ENHRY and CDR2 SYGVKD come from the germline V gene. The CDR3 consists of 15 residues. The V and J ends lost 3 bases and 0 bases respectively, with 12 bases between them. CDR3: CAISDGGGTSYEQYC. The CDR3 coding sequence is TGTGCCATCAGTGACGGAGGAGGAACCTCCTACGAGCAGTACTGT.

The chain uses TRBV6-5 and TRBJ2-5; 8 bases line up with TRBD2. V shed 6 bases, J shed 5 bases, and the junction held 8 bases outside the gene matches. There are 14 residues in the CDR3. Germline V gene data show CDR1 as MNHEY and CDR2 as SVGAGI. The chain's CDR3 is CASRMGGRSETQYF. The CDR3 DNA reads as TGTGCCAGCAGAATGGGCGGGAGGTCCGAGACCCAGTACTTC.

This chain uses TRBV7-9 with TRBJ1-1; no clear D gene. V was shortened by 6 bases and J by 1 base, with 9 bases between the two germline ends. CDR3 length: 13 residues. Looked up from germline, CDR1 is SEHNR and CDR2 is FQNEAQ (reference sequence). CDR3 nucleotide sequence: TGTGCCAGCAGACTAACACCGAACACTGAAGCTTTCTTT. It specifies CASRLTPNTEAFF.

This clonotype came up many times. The CDR3 DNA reads TGTGCCACCTTGGGGCAGGAAACGAACACTGAAGCTTTCTTT. It specifies CATLGQETNTEAFF. The rearrangement uses TRBV10-3 and TRBJ1-1; tentatively, D is TRBD1 (5 bases). Trimming cost V 10 bases and J 1 base, with 16 bases left between them. This CDR3 comprises 14 residues. CDR1 is ENHRY and CDR2 is SYGVKD in the germline V gene.

This clonotype has only one observation. The chain combines TRBV11-2 with TRBJ2-7, with TRBD2 matching 7 bases. This CDR3 comprises 15 residues. With 10 bases clipped from V and 2 bases from J, the junction kept 14 bases outside the gene matches. Germline CDR1 SGHAT, CDR2 FQNNGV. CDR3 in DNA: TGTGCCACCCTGACGTCGGGTGGGAGGGCCTACGAGCAGTACTTC. Its translation: CATLTSGGRAYEQYF.

V usage is TRBV7-2 and J usage is TRBJ2-7; D gene unclear. CDR1 is SGHTA, CDR2 FQGNSA, per germline. The CDR3 is 14 residues long. Between the trimmed V and J ends, which lost 1 base and 0 bases, there was a span of 7 bases. CDR3 coding DNA: TGTGCCAGCAGCTTAGATGGGCGCTCCTACGAGCAGTACTTC. Protein sequence: CASSLDGRSYEQYF.

The chain links TRBV7-9 to TRBJ1-4, with D possibly being TRBD1 (6 bases). Trimming pared 5 bases from V and 6 bases from J, leaving 10 bases between. There are 13 residues in the CDR3. Germline CDR1 SEHNR, CDR2 FQNEAQ (reference sequence). CDR3: CASSRRTDEKLFF. DNA of the CDR3: TGTGCCAGCAGCCGAAGGACAGATGAAAAACTGTTTTTT. The full variable domain, with the rest looked up from reference TRBV7-9 and TRBJ1-4, is DTGVSQNPRHKITKRGQNVTFRCDPISEHNRLYWYRQTLGQGPEFLTYFQNEAQLEKSRLLSDRFSAERPKGSFSTLEIQRTEQGDSAMYLCASSRRTDEKLFFGSGTQLSVL.

This clonotype occurred once. J is TRBJ1-2 and V is TRBV7-9; the D is unclear. The CDR3 spans 12 residues. Trimming left V 6 bases short and J 0 bases short, with 5 bases between. CDR1 and CDR2 (germline): SEHNR, FQNEAQ (reference sequence). The CDR3 DNA is TGTGCCAGCAGGCGGACTAACTATGGCTACACCTTC. It yields the protein CASRRTNYGYTF.

CDR3 nucleotide sequence: TGCAGCGTGGAGCGTGAAAAACTGTTTTTT. This encodes CSVEREKLFF. V usage is TRBV29-1 and J usage is TRBJ1-4; D unresolved. The CDR3 extends over 10 amino acids. V was clipped by 6 bases and J by 7 bases, with 6 bases between them. The germline V gene encodes CDR1 SQVTM and CDR2 ANQGSEA.

This rearrangement joins TRBV5-1 to TRBJ1-2, with 7 bases identical to TRBD1. Unmatched junction bases numbered 19, after V lost 4 bases and J lost 13 bases. The CDR3 is made up of 15 amino acids. Germline CDR1 reads SGHRS; CDR2 reads YFSETQ. For the CDR3, the DNA is TGCGCCAGCAGCCAAGAGGGGGCGGAGAAAGGGCGAGCCACCTTC. Encoded protein: CASSQEGAEKGRATF.

J is TRBJ1-4 and V is TRBV11-2; TRBD1 agrees at 8 bases. J gave up 13 bases and V 1 base, and 5 bases lay outside the gene matches. This CDR3 contains 13 residues. The germline V gene encodes CDR1 SGHAT and CDR2 FQNNGV. The CDR3 region is CASSLVGQGVLFF. CDR3 nucleotide sequence: TGTGCCAGCAGCTTAGTAGGACAGGGCGTACTGTTTTTT.

This clonotype has only one observation. J is TRBJ2-7 and V is TRBV7-9, with TRBD1 identical over 9 bases. The CDR3 is made up of 16 amino acids. Unmatched junction bases numbered 7, after V lost 3 bases and J lost 1 base. In germline, CDR1 is SEHNR, CDR2 FQNEAQ (reference sequence). CDR3 coding DNA: TGTGCCAGCAGCTTTCCGGGACAGGGTGTATCCTACGAGCAGTACTTC. It specifies CASSFPGQGVSYEQYF.

The chain combines TRBV15 with TRBJ1-2, with TRBD1 matching over 9 bases. The CDR3 consists of 16 residues. The V segment lost 5 bases and the J segment 7 bases; nucleotides outside the gene matches: 14. CDR1 and CDR2 from the germline V gene are LNHNV and YYDKDF (reference sequence). In DNA form, the CDR3 reads TGTGCCACCAGCCTGACAGGGGGAACAGGGCTCCGTGGCTACACCTTC. Its protein is CATSLTGGTGLRGYTF. The full variable domain, with the rest looked up from reference TRBV15 and TRBJ1-2, is DAMVIQNPRYQVTQFGKPVTLSCSQTLNHNVMYWYQQKSSQAPKLLFHYYDKDFNNEADTPDNFQSRRPNTSFCFLDIRSPGLGDTAMYLCATSLTGGTGLRGYTFGSGTRLTVV.

This clonotype was detected many times. The chain has TRBV29-1 and TRBJ1-1; D is perhaps TRBD1 (6 bases). The CDR3 has 13 amino acids. Trimming cost V 8 bases and J 1 base, with 14 bases left between them. CDR1 is SQVTM and CDR2 is ANQGSEA in the germline V gene. The DNA for the CDR3 is TGCAGCACGAGACAGGAAGCGAACACTGAAGCTTTCTTT. It specifies CSTRQEANTEAFF.

The chain employs TRBV5-1 and TRBJ2-5, with TRBD2 as a possible D gene (6 bases). V was clipped by 4 bases and J by 7 bases, with 11 bases between them. This CDR3 region has 12 residues. Germline lookup yields CDR1 SGHRS and CDR2 YFSETQ. This CDR3 is CASSPGGVTQYF. The CDR3 DNA reads as TGCGCCAGCAGCCCAGGAGGGGTGACCCAGTACTTC.

V usage is TRBV7-6 and J usage is TRBJ1-2; D may be TRBD1 (5 bases). The V and J ends lost 2 bases and 5 bases respectively, with 24 bases between them. Germline CDR1 reads SGHVS; CDR2 reads FNYEAQ. CDR3 length: 18 residues. The CDR3 region has the DNA TGTGCCAGCAGCTTATCGGGGCAGGGTACCTCTGGGGAGTATGGCTACACCTTC. Translation gives CASSLSGQGTSGEYGYTF.

This chain links TRBV7-9 with TRBJ2-7; 7 bases are a match to TRBD1. J lost 0 bases, V lost 6 bases, and 8 bases had no gene match. The germline CDR1 and CDR2 sequences are SEHNR and FQNEAQ (reference sequence). There are 15 residues in the CDR3. Here the CDR3 reads CASRPGTAFSYEQYF. In DNA form, the CDR3 reads TGTGCCAGCAGACCCGGGACAGCCTTCTCCTACGAGCAGTACTTC.

V gene TRBV7-9 combines with J gene TRBJ1-3, with 9 bases identical to TRBD1. Germline assignment: CDR1 SEHNR and CDR2 FQNEAQ (reference sequence). The CDR3 is 18 amino acids. V was clipped by 5 bases and J by 0 bases; unmatched bases: 11. The CDR3 spells CASSPLWDRAFSGNTIYF. The CDR3 coding sequence is TGTGCCAGCAGCCCCCTTTGGGACAGGGCTTTCTCTGGAAACACCATATATTTT.

The gene calls are TRBV15 and TRBJ1-6; possibly TRBD1 for D (5 bases). With 0 bases removed from V and 5 bases from J, the gap between germline ends came to 8 bases. The CDR3 sequence is 15 residues long. The germline V gene has CDR1 LNHNV and CDR2 YYDKDF (reference sequence). Here the CDR3 reads CATSRDPGDNSPLHF. CDR3 DNA sequence: TGTGCCACCAGCAGAGATCCGGGGGATAATTCACCCCTCCACTTT.

This clonotype turned up a few times. The CDR3 sequence: CASSPRLAGEVREQYF. The CDR3 DNA sequence: TGTGCCAGCTCACCACGACTAGCGGGAGAGGTGAGGGAGCAGTACTTC. The chain is built from TRBV2 and TRBJ2-7; 12 nucleotides match TRBD2. This CDR3 is built from 16 residues. V shed 8 bases and J 7 bases; nucleotides not matched to a gene: 15. The germline V gene has CDR1 SNHLY and CDR2 FYNNEI.

This clonotype was observed a handful of times. The chain joins TRBV6-5 to TRBJ2-7; 7 nucleotides agree with TRBD2. Germline V gene sequence: CDR1 MNHEY, CDR2 SVGAGI. V shed 2 bases and J 0 bases; nucleotides not matched to a gene: 4. CDR3 length equals 15 residues. CDR3 amino acids: CASSYGGGYSYEQYF. The CDR3, as DNA: TGTGCCAGCAGTTACGGGGGGGGGTACTCCTACGAGCAGTACTTC.

This chain connects TRBV29-1 to TRBJ1-1, with a weak D call TRBD1 (5 bases). The germline V and J ends were trimmed by 6 bases and 5 bases, with 16 bases remaining between them. Per the germline V gene, CDR1 is SQVTM and CDR2 is ANQGSEA. This CDR3 is 13 amino acids long. CDR3 DNA sequence: TGCAGCGTACAGGTGGGGGTGGGGACTGAAGCTTTCTTT. It yields the protein CSVQVGVGTEAFF.

The chain links TRBV20-1 to TRBJ2-5; 7 nucleotides align to TRBD2. This CDR3 comprises 16 residues. Germline V CDR1 and CDR2: DFQATT, SNEGSKA (reference sequence). The J segment lost 2 bases and the V segment lost 0 bases, leaving 9 bases of the junction unmatched. The CDR3 reads CSARDTGLAVQETQYF. The CDR3 nucleotides read TGCAGTGCTAGAGATACTGGGCTAGCGGTACAAGAGACCCAGTACTTC.